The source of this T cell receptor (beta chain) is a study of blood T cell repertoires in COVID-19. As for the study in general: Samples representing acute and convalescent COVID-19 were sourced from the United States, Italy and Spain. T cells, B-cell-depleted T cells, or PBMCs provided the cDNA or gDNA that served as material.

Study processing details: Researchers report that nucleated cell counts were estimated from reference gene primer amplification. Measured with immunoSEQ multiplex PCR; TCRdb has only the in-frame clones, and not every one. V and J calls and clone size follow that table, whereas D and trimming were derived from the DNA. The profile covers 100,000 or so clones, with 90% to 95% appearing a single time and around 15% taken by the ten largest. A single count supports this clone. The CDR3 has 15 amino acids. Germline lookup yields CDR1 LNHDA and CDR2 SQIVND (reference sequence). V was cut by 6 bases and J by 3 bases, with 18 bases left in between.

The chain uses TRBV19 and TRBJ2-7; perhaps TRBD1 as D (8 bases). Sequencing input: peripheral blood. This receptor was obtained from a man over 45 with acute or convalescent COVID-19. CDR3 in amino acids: CASSRDRGLLYEQYF. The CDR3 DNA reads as TGTGCCAGTAGCCGAGACAGGGGACTACTCTACGAGCAGTACTTC.